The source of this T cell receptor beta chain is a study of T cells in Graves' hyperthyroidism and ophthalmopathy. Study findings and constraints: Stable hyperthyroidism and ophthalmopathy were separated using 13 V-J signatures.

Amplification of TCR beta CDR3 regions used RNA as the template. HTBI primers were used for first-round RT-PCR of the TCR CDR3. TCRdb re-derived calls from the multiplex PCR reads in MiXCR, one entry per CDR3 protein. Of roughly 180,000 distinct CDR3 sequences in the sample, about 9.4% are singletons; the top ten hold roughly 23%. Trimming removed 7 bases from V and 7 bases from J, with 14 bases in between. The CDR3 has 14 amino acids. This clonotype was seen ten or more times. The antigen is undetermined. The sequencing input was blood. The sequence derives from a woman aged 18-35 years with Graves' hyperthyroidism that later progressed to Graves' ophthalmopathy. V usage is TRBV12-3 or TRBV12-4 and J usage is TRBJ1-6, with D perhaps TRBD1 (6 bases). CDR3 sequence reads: CASTLVGGNSPLHF. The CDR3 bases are TGTGCCAGCACCCTCGTAGGGGGGAATTCACCCCTCCACTTT.